The 13 T cell receptor beta chains in this list originate from one sample, sequenced in a study of OX40 agonist ivuxolimab in advanced cancers. Assay used: immunoSEQ multiplex PCR; TCRdb lists only in-frame clones, some missing. The table lists 65,000 to 95,000 clones, more than 85% of them singletons. The sequencing here drew on CD4+ or CD8+ T cells sorted from blood, taken in a trial of the OX40 agonist ivuxolimab. These receptors came from an adult with an advanced solid tumor such as melanoma, head and neck, liver or kidney cancer.

The chain couples TRBV28 to TRBJ1-5; possibly TRBD1 for D (5 bases). V lost 4 bases and J 4 bases, leaving 14 bases between the germline ends. The germline CDR1 and CDR2 sequences are MDHEN and SYDVKM. CDR3 length: 15 amino acids. CDR3 residues: CASSSAGGGNQPQHF. The CDR3 nucleotides are TGTGCCAGCAGTTCCGCGGGGGGGGGAAATCAGCCCCAGCATTTT.

This chain links TRBV12-5 with TRBJ1-5; D remains ambiguous. The CDR3 is 14 residues long. Germline V gene lookup returns CDR1 LGHNT and CDR2 FRNRAP. Trimming took 2 bases from V and 5 from J, leaving 10 bases between them. The chain's CDR3 is CASGLSHGDQPQHF. DNA for the CDR3: TGTGCTAGTGGTTTGAGCCACGGGGATCAGCCCCAGCATTTT.

The J gene is TRBJ2-7, the V gene TRBV2; TRBD1 aligns across 7 bases. Looked up from germline, CDR1 is SNHLY and CDR2 is FYNNEI. V shed 5 bases and J 5 bases; nucleotides not matched to a gene: 6. The CDR3 is 13 amino acids. The CDR3 sequence is CASSRQGSHEQYF. The CDR3 DNA follows: TGTGCCAGCAGTCGACAGGGTAGCCACGAGCAGTACTTC.

The chain combines TRBV5-1 with TRBJ2-7; the match to TRBD1 covers 7 bases. Germline V gene lookup returns CDR1 SGHRS and CDR2 YFSETQ. V shed 1 base and J 2 bases; nucleotides not matched to a gene: 9. This CDR3 is 16 amino acids long. The DNA for the CDR3 is TGCGCCAGCAGCTTGACAGGGGTAATTGAGCCCTACGAGCAGTACTTC. Its protein product is CASSLTGVIEPYEQYF.

The rearrangement joins TRBV5-1 to TRBJ1-1; the D gene is possibly TRBD1 (6 bases). Germline assignment: CDR1 SGHRS and CDR2 YFSETQ. The CDR3 spans 12 residues. The V end lost 3 bases, the J end lost 6 bases, and 9 bases lay between the germline ends. The chain's CDR3 is CASSYTGSEAFF. CDR3 DNA sequence: TGCGCCAGCAGCTATACAGGGTCTGAAGCTTTCTTT.

J is TRBJ2-5 and V is TRBV28; 8 positions agree with TRBD2. The last part of the DNA fits TRBJ2-7 better; the J call may be wrong. This CDR3 region has 16 residues. Per the germline V gene, CDR1 is MDHEN and CDR2 is SYDVKM. DNA for the CDR3: TGTGCCAGCACTACTCGGGCTAGCGGGTCCTCCTACGAGCAGTACTTC. As protein: CASTTRASGSSYEQYF.

V gene TRBV5-1 combines with J gene TRBJ1-1, with 8 nucleotides matching TRBD1. This CDR3 contains 14 residues. The V gene's germline CDR1 is SGHRS and CDR2 YFSETQ. The V segment lost 4 bases and the J segment 0 bases; nucleotides outside the gene matches: 2. CDR3 DNA sequence: TGCGCCAGCAGCCGGGACAGGCTGAACACTGAAGCTTTCTTT. It specifies CASSRDRLNTEAFF.

This chain joins TRBV28 and TRBJ2-7; D ambiguous. V was clipped by 7 bases and J by 4 bases, with 8 bases between them. The CDR3 runs to 11 residues. Germline V gene sequence: CDR1 MDHEN, CDR2 SYDVKM. The CDR3 coding sequence is TGTGCCAGCAAAAACCCGTACGAGCAGTACTTC. Translated: CASKNPYEQYF.

The rearrangement joins TRBV27 to TRBJ2-3; D is possibly TRBD1 (6 bases). There are 14 residues in the CDR3. CDR1 is MNHEY, CDR2 SMNVEV, per germline (reference sequence). Trimming shortened V by 3 bases and J by 4 bases, and 11 bases separated the two germline ends. The CDR3 protein is CASSFLGQPDTQYF. Here the CDR3 DNA reads TGTGCCAGCAGTTTCCTCGGACAGCCAGATACGCAGTATTTT.

CDR3 in DNA: TGTGCCAGCAGCCCGATAAAACCTGGGAAAGAGACCCAGTACTTC. It encodes CASSPIKPGKETQYF. The chain employs TRBV5-5 and TRBJ2-5; D call uncertain. V was shortened by 4 bases and J by 3 bases, with 16 bases between the two germline ends. CDR3 length equals 15 residues. In germline, CDR1 is SGHKS, CDR2 YYEKEE (reference sequence).

This clone has a single count. The V and J genes are TRBV28 and TRBJ2-3; D remains unclear. CDR1 is MDHEN, CDR2 SYDVKM, per germline. V was clipped by 5 bases and J by 6 bases, with 6 bases between them. This CDR3 contains 11 residues. CDR3 in amino acids: CASSTRDTQYF. In DNA, the CDR3 is TGTGCCAGCAGTACTCGGGATACGCAGTATTTT. Full variable domain (missing parts from reference TRBV28 and TRBJ2-3): DVKVTQSSRYLVKRTGEKVFLECVQDMDHENMFWYRQDPGLGLRLIYFSYDVKMKEKGDIPEGYSVSREKKERFSLILESASTNQTSMYLCASSTRDTQYFGPGTRLTVL.

The rearrangement links TRBV9 to TRBJ2-2; TRBD1 might be the D (5 bases). The CDR3 loop spans 15 amino acids. Germline lookup yields CDR1 SGDLS and CDR2 YYNGEE. Trimming removed 0 bases at V and 7 bases at J, with 13 bases between. CDR3 loop: CASSVAPDKYGELFF. CDR3 in DNA: TGTGCCAGCAGCGTAGCTCCGGACAAGTACGGGGAGCTGTTTTTT.

The J gene is TRBJ2-7, the V gene TRBV11-2; tentatively, D is TRBD1 or TRBD2 (5 bases each). The CDR3 is made up of 11 amino acids. Per the germline V gene, CDR1 is SGHAT and CDR2 is FQNNGV. Trimming left V 5 bases short and J 9 bases short, with 11 bases between. The CDR3 spells CASSPGPLQYF. The CDR3, as DNA: TGTGCCAGCAGCCCGGGACCCTTGCAGTACTTC.